The 28 T cell receptor beta chains listed next were all sequenced from one sample in a study of OX40 agonist ivuxolimab in advanced cancers. The repertoire was sequenced with immunoSEQ multiplex PCR; TCRdb's copy has only in-frame clones and lacks some. The data hold roughly 61,000 clones, with 87% observed a single time. The sample consisted of CD4+ or CD8+ T cells sorted from blood, taken in a trial of the OX40 agonist ivuxolimab. These receptors were taken from an adult with an advanced solid tumor such as melanoma, head and neck, liver or kidney cancer.

The CDR3 here is CASSNPPGTAADHGSYEQYF. The DNA of the CDR3 is TGTGCCAGCAGCAACCCCCCCGGGACAGCGGCAGACCATGGTTCCTACGAGCAGTACTTC. This sequence joins TRBV21-1 and TRBJ2-7; TRBD1 is the table's D call, not checked against the DNA. TRBV21-1 constitutes a pseudogene. CDR3 length equals 20 residues.

The chain employs TRBV4-3 and TRBJ1-1; D perhaps matches TRBD1 (5 bases). With 2 bases removed from V and 7 bases from J, the gap between germline ends came to 17 bases. Germline V CDR1 and CDR2: LGHNA, YSLEER. CDR3 size: 15 residues. CDR3 coding DNA: TGCGCCAGCAGCCAACCCGGGGCCAGCCACCATGAAGCTTTCTTT. Its protein is CASSQPGASHHEAFF.

The chain employs TRBV30 and TRBJ1-3; D is possibly TRBD1 (5 bases). The V gene's germline CDR1 is GTSNPN and CDR2 SVGIG (reference sequence). With 0 bases removed from V and 0 bases from J, the gap between germline ends came to 9 bases. This CDR3 has 15 amino acids. In DNA, the CDR3 is TGTGCCTGGAGTGTTGGGGCCGACTCTGGAAACACCATATATTTT. Translating it yields CAWSVGADSGNTIYF.

The chain recombines TRBV29-1 with TRBJ2-6; TRBD2 agrees at 9 bases. V gave up 7 bases and J gave up 0 bases; unmatched junction bases: 4. Germline CDR1 and CDR2: SQVTM and ANQGSEA. This CDR3 is 15 amino acids long. This CDR3 is CSALAGSSGANVLTF. CDR3 bases: TGCAGCGCCCTAGCGGGGAGCTCTGGGGCCAACGTCCTGACTTTC.

Written as DNA, the CDR3 is TGTGCCAGCTCACCACAACAGGGCTTCAATCAGCCCCAGCATTTT. Protein product: CASSPQQGFNQPQHF. The genes are TRBV18 and TRBJ1-5; the D gene is possibly TRBD1 (6 bases). Per germline, CDR1 KGHSH and CDR2 LQKENI. CDR3 length equals 15 residues. V was shortened by 1 base and J by 3 bases, with 10 bases between the two germline ends.

About this clone itself: The same CDR3 arises from other DNA sequences in this sample as well. The chain uses TRBV7-8 and TRBJ2-2; 7 bases fit TRBD2. V was pared by 0 bases and J by 0 bases, with 1 base of the junction left unmatched. This CDR3 has 16 residues. CDR1 is SGHVS, CDR2 FQNEAQ, per germline. The CDR3 reads CASSLAAGANTGELFF. The CDR3 coding sequence is TGTGCCAGCAGCTTAGCTGCGGGGGCGAACACCGGGGAGCTGTTTTTT.

V gene TRBV2 combines with J gene TRBJ2-3; 10 nucleotides line up with TRBD2. Germline CDR1 SNHLY, CDR2 FYNNEI. Trimming took 5 bases from V and 2 from J; bases not matched to a gene: 13. The CDR3 totals 18 residues. The CDR3 DNA reads as TGTGCCAGCAGTCCCGCCCAGAAACTAGCGGGGTACACAGATACGCAGTATTTT. Translation: CASSPAQKLAGYTDTQYF.

The chain recombines TRBV7-2 with TRBJ1-4; D is unresolved. V was trimmed by 8 bases and J by 8 bases, leaving 18 bases between them. The germline CDR1 and CDR2 sequences are SGHTA and FQGNSA. This CDR3 is built from 14 residues. The CDR3 DNA follows: TGTGCCAGCGGTCCTTGGGAGGGTGGGGAAAAACTGTTTTTT. Its translation: CASGPWEGGEKLFF.

This chain uses TRBV27 with TRBJ2-7; D perhaps matches TRBD1 (6 bases). The germline V gene has CDR1 MNHEY and CDR2 SMNVEV (reference sequence). This CDR3 contains 14 residues. The V and J ends lost 4 bases and 12 bases respectively, with 22 bases between them. CDR3 loop: CASSSSPSRWGRYF. The CDR3, as DNA: TGTGCCAGCAGTTCATCACCTTCGAGGTGGGGGCGGTACTTC.

V and J are TRBV7-6 and TRBJ2-3; a weak D match, TRBD2 (7 bases). The germline gives CDR1 SGHVS, CDR2 FNYEAQ. V was pared by 5 bases and J by 12 bases, with 15 bases between. The CDR3 is 12 residues long. In DNA form, the CDR3 reads TGTGCCAGCAGCCCCCGCGGGGGCCCCCAGTATTTT. Translated, it gives CASSPRGGPQYF.

This chain links TRBV6-4 with TRBJ1-1; D unresolved. Germline CDR1 is MRHNA and CDR2 is SNTAGT. The CDR3 is made up of 13 amino acids. Trimming left V 2 bases short and J 1 base short, with 5 bases between. CDR3 sequence: CASSDLANTEAFF. The CDR3, as DNA: TGTGCCAGCAGTGACCTCGCGAACACTGAAGCTTTCTTT.

This clone was detected only a few times. The rearrangement joins TRBV5-1 to TRBJ1-6; possibly TRBD1 for D (6 bases). The CDR3 loop spans 17 amino acids. The V gene's germline CDR1 is SGHRS and CDR2 YFSETQ. V lost 0 bases to trimming and J lost 5 bases, with 15 bases between them. Here the CDR3 reads CASSLGRGSGDNSPLHF. The DNA for the CDR3 is TGCGCCAGCAGCTTGGGAAGGGGGTCAGGGGATAATTCACCCCTCCACTTT.

This chain links TRBV7-9 with TRBJ2-6; D gene ambiguous. There are 17 residues in the CDR3. Germline CDR1 is SEHNR and CDR2 is FQNEAQ (reference sequence). The germline V and J ends were trimmed by 0 bases and 0 bases, with 9 bases remaining between them. The CDR3 protein is CASSLALIHSGANVLTF. CDR3 nucleotides: TGTGCCAGCAGCTTAGCGCTAATACACTCTGGGGCCAACGTCCTGACTTTC.

The chain is built from TRBV14 and TRBJ1-6, with D unresolved. The CDR3 consists of 15 residues. CDR1 is SGHDN, CDR2 FVKESK, per germline. Between the trimmed V and J ends, which lost 3 bases and 5 bases, there was a span of 11 bases. The CDR3 protein is CASSQAVADNSPLHF. CDR3 sequence (DNA): TGTGCCAGCAGCCAGGCAGTTGCTGATAATTCACCCCTCCACTTT.

The chain links TRBV5-1 to TRBJ2-7; tentative D call: TRBD1 (6 bases). Between the trimmed V and J ends, which lost 2 bases and 0 bases, there was a span of 15 bases. The CDR3 loop spans 16 amino acids. Germline V gene sequence: CDR1 SGHRS, CDR2 YFSETQ. CDR3 bases: TGCGCCAGCAGCTTACAGGGTCGGTTGGGCTCCTACGAGCAGTACTTC. As protein: CASSLQGRLGSYEQYF.

The rearrangement joins TRBV4-1 to TRBJ1-2; D is undetermined. CDR3 size: 16 residues. The V gene's germline CDR1 is MGHRA and CDR2 YSYEKL. Trimming shortened V by 0 bases and J by 5 bases, and 16 bases separated the two germline ends. For the CDR3, the DNA is TGCGCCAGCAGCCAAGAGAATAGCAGAACCCCTTATGGCTACACCTTC. This codes for CASSQENSRTPYGYTF.

This rearrangement joins TRBV5-1 to TRBJ2-3, with 9 bases fitting TRBD1. The CDR3 is 15 amino acids. The V and J ends lost 7 bases and 3 bases, in that order; junction bases with no gene match: 9. Germline V gene data show CDR1 as SGHRS and CDR2 as YFSETQ. The CDR3 loop is CASLRQGELTDTQYF. The DNA of the CDR3 is TGCGCCAGCCTAAGACAGGGGGAATTGACAGATACGCAGTATTTT.

This chain uses TRBV7-9 with TRBJ2-7, with 8 bases matching TRBD2. Per germline, CDR1 SEHNR and CDR2 FQNEAQ (reference sequence). V lost 5 bases, J lost 0 bases, and 6 bases stayed unmatched. The length of the CDR3 is 15 residues. CDR3: CASSISGGNSYEQYF. The CDR3 region has the DNA TGTGCCAGCAGCATAAGCGGGGGAAACTCCTACGAGCAGTACTTC.

V gene TRBV19 combines with J gene TRBJ1-2, with 9 bases that match TRBD1. This CDR3 has 14 amino acids. The V gene end was trimmed by 5 bases and the J gene end by 8 bases; junction bases not matched to a gene: 9. Germline CDR1 reads LNHDA; CDR2 reads SQIVND (reference sequence). This chain's CDR3 is CASSANGQGFGYTF. The DNA of the CDR3 is TGTGCCAGTAGTGCAAATGGACAGGGGTTCGGCTACACCTTC.

V and J are TRBV4-2 and TRBJ2-7; D possibly uses TRBD1 or TRBD2 (5 bases each). Germline CDR1 LGHNA, CDR2 YNFKEQ. Trimming took 3 bases from V and 3 from J, leaving 9 bases between them. CDR3 length: 13 amino acids. The CDR3 DNA sequence: TGTGCCAGCAGCCAGGGGGTTAGCTACGAGCAGTACTTC. Its translation is CASSQGVSYEQYF.

The J gene is TRBJ1-5, the V gene TRBV28; D ambiguous. The CDR3 extends over 14 amino acids. The V end was cut by 5 bases, the J end by 3 bases, with 11 bases between. The germline V gene has CDR1 MDHEN and CDR2 SYDVKM. The CDR3 spells CASSPRTNNQPQHF. The CDR3, as DNA: TGTGCCAGCAGTCCTCGGACGAACAATCAGCCCCAGCATTTT.

The V gene is TRBV10-1, the J gene TRBJ1-1; tentatively, D is TRBD1 (5 bases). Germline assignment: CDR1 WNHNN and CDR2 SYGVQD (reference sequence). V dropped 2 bases and J dropped 9 bases, with 13 bases sitting between them. This CDR3 has 13 amino acids. The CDR3 sequence: CASSEGGARKAFF. For the CDR3, the DNA is TGCGCCAGCAGTGAGGGAGGGGCGCGCAAAGCTTTCTTT.

This clone was observed a single time. This sequence joins TRBV30 and TRBJ2-2; 8 nucleotides agree with TRBD1. Germline V gene sequence: CDR1 GTSNPN, CDR2 SVGIG (reference sequence). V lost 0 bases to trimming and J lost 4 bases; unmatched junction nucleotides: 10. The CDR3 loop spans 17 amino acids. The CDR3 region is CAWSVPTGGSGTGELFF. CDR3 coding DNA: TGTGCCTGGAGTGTCCCAACAGGGGGATCGGGCACCGGGGAGCTGTTTTTT.

CDR3 residues: CAWSLRQNTEAFF. DNA for the CDR3: TGTGCCTGGAGTCTGCGACAGAACACTGAAGCTTTCTTT. The genes are TRBV30 and TRBJ1-1; D call uncertain. This CDR3 spans 13 amino acids. The V and J ends lost 2 bases and 1 base respectively, with 8 bases between them. Germline assignment: CDR1 GTSNPN and CDR2 SVGIG (reference sequence). Full variable domain (missing parts from reference TRBV30 and TRBJ1-1): SQTIHQWPATLVQPVGSPLSLECTVEGTSNPNLYWYRQAAGRGLQLLFYSVGIGQISSEVPQNLSASRPQDRQFILSSKKLLLSDSGFYLCAWSLRQNTEAFFGQGTRLTVV.

The chain couples TRBV5-5 to TRBJ1-2; D may be TRBD1 (6 bases). The CDR3 runs 15 residues. V was trimmed by 0 bases and J by 4 bases, leaving 13 bases between them. Germline loops: CDR1 SGHKS, CDR2 YYEKEE (reference sequence). CDR3 in amino acids: CASSLAPDSLYGYTF. As DNA, the CDR3 is TGTGCCAGCAGCTTGGCCCCGGACAGCCTCTATGGCTACACCTTC. The full variable domain, completed using reference TRBV5-5 and TRBJ1-2, is DAGVTQSPTHLIKTRGQQVTLRCSPISGHKSVSWYQQVLGQGPQFIFQYYEKEERGRGNFPDRFSARQFPNYSSELNVNALLLGDSALYLCASSLAPDSLYGYTFGSGTRLTVV.

The chain links TRBV27 to TRBJ2-5; D remains ambiguous. The V gene's germline CDR1 is MNHEY and CDR2 SMNVEV (reference sequence). Trimming took off 4 bases at V and 2 bases at J, with 11 bases between the two ends. This CDR3 has 14 residues. The CDR3 loop reads CASSSSRWQETQYF. CDR3 bases: TGTGCCAGCAGTTCCTCCCGTTGGCAAGAGACCCAGTACTTC.

J is TRBJ1-1 and V is TRBV4-2; D remains unclear. CDR3 length: 17 amino acids. V gave up 4 bases and J gave up 0 bases, with 18 bases separating them. Germline CDR1 LGHNA, CDR2 YNFKEQ. The CDR3 spells CASSRETFRIMNTEAFF. The CDR3 DNA sequence: TGTGCCAGCAGCCGAGAAACTTTTAGAATTATGAACACTGAAGCTTTCTTT.

This clone was seen more than once but under ten times. The chain uses TRBV7-8 and TRBJ1-2; D uncertain. Germline V gene lookup returns CDR1 SGHVS and CDR2 FQNEAQ. CDR3 size: 15 residues. V was clipped by 5 bases and J by 6 bases, with 19 bases between them. Here the CDR3 reads CASSLRREGGHGYTF. The CDR3 DNA follows: TGTGCCAGCAGCCTACGGCGGGAAGGCGGACATGGCTACACCTTC.